The 22 T cell receptor beta chains in this list originate from one sample, sequenced in a study of CD8 T cells in Susac syndrome. An input of about 0.5 to 1 ug of RNA was subjected to reverse transcription using random hexamers. TCRdb used MiXCR to reprocess the immunoSEQ multiplex PCR reads, holding one entry per CDR3 protein. The table records 200,000 to 250,000 distinct CDR3 sequences, about 93% of them present only once. Material: CD8+ T cells from PBMCs. The origin of the receptors is a human donor with multiple sclerosis.

The V gene is TRBV9, the J gene TRBJ2-6, with no clear D. CDR1 SGDLS and CDR2 YYNGEE come from the germline V gene. V lost 0 bases and J lost 4, with 2 bases in between. This CDR3 spans 13 amino acids. This chain's CDR3 is CASSVVGANVLTF. The CDR3 DNA reads as TGTGCCAGCAGCGTAGTCGGGGCCAACGTCCTGACTTTC.

V gene TRBV19 combines with J gene TRBJ1-1; TRBD1 matches at 9 bases. V lost 3 bases and J lost 4; bases outside the gene matches: 3. The germline V gene encodes CDR1 LNHDA and CDR2 SQIVND (reference sequence). The CDR3 covers 14 residues. The CDR3 loop reads CASSMGTGSTEAFF. DNA of the CDR3: TGTGCCAGTAGTATGGGGACAGGGAGCACTGAAGCTTTCTTT.

The rearrangement joins TRBV29-1 to TRBJ2-7, with D unclear. This CDR3 is built from 12 residues. Per germline, CDR1 SQVTM and CDR2 ANQGSEA. The V and J ends lost 4 bases and 2 bases respectively, with 9 bases between them. CDR3 sequence: CSVGADTYEQYF. The CDR3 coding sequence is TGCAGCGTTGGGGCAGACACCTACGAGCAGTACTTC.

Note on this clonotype: A read error may account for a junction end that differs from germline. This chain joins TRBV20-1 and TRBJ2-5; a possible D gene is TRBD2 (6 bases). The CDR3 loop spans 13 amino acids. The germline V gene has CDR1 DFQATT and CDR2 SNEGSKA (reference sequence). The CDR3 loop is CSARDFDQETQYF. CDR3 bases: TGCAGCGCTAGGGACTTCGACCAAGAGACCCAGTACTTC.

This chain links TRBV10-3 with TRBJ1-5; no reliable D call. The CDR3 contains 13 residues. V shed 6 bases and J shed 1 base, with 7 bases lying between them. CDR1 ENHRY and CDR2 SYGVKD come from the germline V gene. In DNA form, the CDR3 reads TGTGCCATCAGCTTACACAGCAATCAGCCCCAGCATTTT. Protein product: CAISLHSNQPQHF.

The chain recombines TRBV5-1 with TRBJ2-1; a weak D match, TRBD1 (6 bases). The CDR3 has 15 amino acids. Germline CDR1 reads SGHRS; CDR2 reads YFSETQ. V was shortened by 1 base and J by 4 bases, with 12 bases between the two germline ends. The CDR3 here is CASSLLQGNYNEQFF. The CDR3, as DNA: TGCGCCAGCAGCTTGCTACAGGGAAATTACAATGAGCAGTTCTTC.

The rearrangement uses TRBV7-9 and TRBJ1-2; D may be TRBD1 (5 bases). The CDR3 extends over 13 amino acids. Trimming took off 5 bases at V and 8 bases at J, with 15 bases between the two ends. Per germline, CDR1 SEHNR and CDR2 FQNEAQ (reference sequence). CDR3 sequence reads: CASSPRDGAGYTF. Written as DNA, the CDR3 is TGTGCCAGCAGCCCCCGGGACGGTGCGGGCTACACCTTC.

The chain recombines TRBV7-2 with TRBJ2-5; TRBD1 might be the D (5 bases). The V end lost 2 bases, the J end lost 3 bases, and 10 bases lay between the germline ends. The CDR3 is 14 residues long. CDR1 SGHTA and CDR2 FQGNSA come from the germline V gene. CDR3 DNA sequence: TGTGCCAGCAGCTTAAGGGGAAAGGAAGAGACCCAGTACTTC. It encodes CASSLRGKEETQYF.

The chain joins TRBV20-1 to TRBJ1-1, with D unclear. CDR3 length equals 8 residues. With 5 bases removed from V and 11 bases from J, the gap between germline ends came to 6 bases. CDR1 DFQATT and CDR2 SNEGSKA come from the germline V gene (reference sequence). CDR3 region: CSAPGAFF. CDR3 nucleotide sequence: TGCAGTGCTCCCGGGGCTTTCTTT.

The chain recombines TRBV7-2 with TRBJ2-7, with TRBD2 matching 12 bases. With V trimmed by 1 base and J by 5 bases, 3 bases remained unmatched. This CDR3 spans 15 amino acids. The germline gives CDR1 SGHTA, CDR2 FQGNSA. The CDR3 DNA is TGTGCCAGCAGCTTAGGGGCTAGCGGGGGGGACGAGCAGTACTTC. This translates into CASSLGASGGDEQYF.

This chain connects TRBV12-5 to TRBJ1-1, with D unresolved. There are 15 residues in the CDR3. Germline lookup yields CDR1 LGHNT and CDR2 FRNRAP. Trimming removed 2 bases at V and 1 base at J, with 11 bases between. CDR3 residues: CASGLPVGQNTEAFF. CDR3 nucleotides: TGTGCTAGTGGTTTGCCGGTTGGTCAGAACACTGAAGCTTTCTTT.

This clonotype was seen a single time. J is TRBJ2-3 and V is TRBV11-3, with D perhaps matching TRBD2 (5 bases). V shed 5 bases and J shed 0 bases, with 15 bases lying between them. The CDR3 is 16 amino acids. From germline, CDR1 is SGHNT and CDR2 YENEEA. Here the CDR3 DNA reads TGTGCCAGCAGCGAGGGCCCGGGCCCAAGCACAGATACGCAGTATTTT. Encoded protein: CASSEGPGPSTDTQYF.

This clonotype is a singleton in its sample. The rearrangement joins TRBV30 to TRBJ2-7, with TRBD1 identical over 9 bases. The CDR3 is made up of 14 amino acids. After removal of 1 base from V and 3 bases from J, the junction contained 4 bases not matched to a gene. The germline CDR1 and CDR2 sequences are GTSNPN and SVGIG (reference sequence). The CDR3, as DNA: TGTGCCTGGAGTGCGCCGGGACAGGGCTACGAGCAGTACTTC. Translation: CAWSAPGQGYEQYF.

The chain uses TRBV29-1 and TRBJ2-7, with TRBD1 matching 7 bases. Germline loops: CDR1 SQVTM, CDR2 ANQGSEA. CDR3 length: 13 residues. Losses at the gene ends were 5 bases for V and 3 bases for J; bases not matched to a gene: 7. CDR3 sequence reads: CSVQGEISYEQYF. CDR3 nucleotides: TGCAGCGTTCAGGGGGAAATTAGCTACGAGCAGTACTTC.

In its sample, this clonotype was seen once. This rearrangement joins TRBV5-6 to TRBJ1-5, with TRBD1 matching 9 bases. This CDR3 has 15 amino acids. V gave up 2 bases and J gave up 6 bases; unmatched junction bases: 6. Germline V gives CDR1 SGHDT, CDR2 YYEEEE. The chain's CDR3 is CASSLGTGNFQPQHF. CDR3 DNA: TGTGCCAGCAGCTTAGGGACAGGGAATTTTCAGCCCCAGCATTTT.

This chain links TRBV7-8 with TRBJ2-3; 7 positions agree with TRBD2. Germline values: CDR1 SGHVS, CDR2 FQNEAQ. This CDR3 contains 15 residues. Trimming removed 5 bases from V and 6 bases from J; junction bases left unmatched: 11. CDR3 in DNA: TGTGCCAGCAGCACCCGGGAGTCCGGGGGGGATACGCAGTATTTT. This gives the protein CASSTRESGGDTQYF.

The chain employs TRBV4-3 and TRBJ1-2, with TRBD1 as a possible D gene (5 bases). Between the trimmed V and J ends, which lost 0 bases and 8 bases, there was a span of 16 bases. Germline loops: CDR1 LGHNA, CDR2 YSLEER. This CDR3 is 15 amino acids long. The CDR3 loop is CASSQDWGQSGGYTF. The CDR3 DNA reads TGCGCCAGCAGCCAAGATTGGGGCCAATCTGGAGGCTACACCTTC.

CDR3 DNA sequence: TGCGCCAGCAGAAAGGGACTAGCGATAGGAGATACGCAGTATTTT. It codes for CASRKGLAIGDTQYF. The V call is TRBV4-1, the J call TRBJ2-3; TRBD2 matches 10 bases. V lost 6 bases to trimming and J lost 5 bases; unmatched junction nucleotides: 8. Germline CDR1 is MGHRA and CDR2 is YSYEKL. The CDR3 extends over 15 amino acids.

The chain employs TRBV19 and TRBJ1-5; D unresolved. CDR1 is LNHDA and CDR2 is SQIVND in the germline V gene (reference sequence). Trimming took 3 bases from V and 0 from J, leaving 6 bases between them. The CDR3 runs to 14 residues. The CDR3 DNA sequence: TGTGCCAGTAGTATGCTATTTAGCAATCAGCCCCAGCATTTT. This encodes CASSMLFSNQPQHF.

DNA of the CDR3: TGTGCCAGCTCACCCACCCCCAACAGGGGTAATGAAAAACTGTTTTTT. This encodes CASSPTPNRGNEKLFF. The chain is built from TRBV18 and TRBJ1-4; TRBD1 matches 7 bases. The CDR3 is made up of 16 amino acids. Germline CDR1 and CDR2: KGHSH and LQKENI. V dropped 3 bases and J dropped 4; count of bases not matched to a gene: 8.

This chain uses TRBV4-1 with TRBJ1-1, with TRBD1 identical over 7 bases. Germline CDR1 and CDR2: MGHRA and YSYEKL. V was pared by 3 bases and J by 3 bases, with 10 bases of the junction left unmatched. The CDR3 runs to 16 residues. The CDR3 DNA reads as TGCGCCAGCAGCCAGGTAGGGGGCCCCAAGGACACTGAAGCTTTCTTT. Translation gives CASSQVGGPKDTEAFF.

V gene TRBV28 combines with J gene TRBJ2-7; 13 bases align to TRBD2. Looked up from germline, CDR1 is MDHEN and CDR2 is SYDVKM. V was pared by 6 bases and J by 1 base, with 9 bases of the junction left unmatched. The CDR3 totals 17 residues. The CDR3 reads CASRPGTSGTLSYEQYF. The CDR3 nucleotides read TGTGCCAGCAGGCCCGGGACTAGCGGGACCCTTTCCTACGAGCAGTACTTC.